This T cell receptor (beta chain) was recovered during a study of T cell repertoires in cytomegalovirus infection. The CDR3 is made up of 14 amino acids. Germline V gives CDR1 DFQATT, CDR2 SNEGSKA (reference sequence). The germline V and J ends were trimmed by 4 bases and 4 bases, with 16 bases remaining between them. MiXCR, run by TCRdb on the reads, gives a single entry per CDR3 protein. The sample carries approximately 500,000 distinct CDR3 sequences, approximately 17% recorded once. The sequence came from a human donor in good health (CMV status not recorded). Some clones in this sample may be carry-over from other donors' samples. The sequenced sample was CD8+ T cells from PBMCs. The chain recombines TRBV20-1 with TRBJ1-2; a weak D match, TRBD1 (5 bases). The CDR3 protein is CSATAWGDFYGYTF. CDR3 DNA sequence: TGCAGTGCTACGGCATGGGGGGACTTCTATGGCTACACCTTC.